A single sample gave rise to the 16 T cell receptor beta chains below, sequenced in a study of T-cell memory formation after mild COVID-19. TCRdb called the 5' RACE reads again in MiXCR, with one record for every CDR3 protein. The sample includes around 310,000 distinct CDR3 sequences, 15% to 20% of them seen just once. The specimen sequenced was PBMCs or a T cell subset sorted from them (not recorded which). These receptors were taken from a man younger than 30 who had mild COVID-19 (a few samples of this study predate the infection). Cell type and time point are not known.

The CDR3: CSAGRQGQPQHF. In DNA form, the CDR3 reads TGCAGTGCAGGGAGACAGGGTCAGCCCCAGCATTTT. The genes are TRBV20-1 and TRBJ1-5, with 7 bases identical to TRBD1. V dropped 6 bases and J dropped 6; count of bases not matched to a gene: 5. Germline V lookup: CDR1 DFQATT, CDR2 SNEGSKA (reference sequence). There are 12 residues in the CDR3.

This clonotype turned up a few times. J is TRBJ2-7 and V is TRBV7-9, with TRBD1 matching 7 bases. This CDR3 has 13 residues. V lost 5 bases to trimming and J lost 3 bases; unmatched junction nucleotides: 4. Germline-derived CDR1 and CDR2 are SEHNR and FQNEAQ (reference sequence). CDR3 DNA sequence: TGTGCCAGCAGCCCCCGGACAGGCTACGAGCAGTACGTC. This codes for CASSPRTGYEQYV.

Many counts were recorded for this clonotype. The gene calls are TRBV7-3 and TRBJ2-7; D not resolved. V was trimmed by 11 bases and J by 3 bases, leaving 5 bases between them. This CDR3 region has 9 residues. The germline V gene has CDR1 SGHTA and CDR2 FQGTGA. CDR3 DNA: TGTGCCTCGTTCTACGAGCAGTACGTC. Protein sequence: CASFYEQYV.

The CDR3 is CASSSRPVETQYF. Here the CDR3 DNA reads TGTGCCAGCAGTTCTAGACCCGTCGAGACCCAGTACTTC. The rearrangement uses TRBV6-6 and TRBJ2-5, with no clear D. Germline CDR1 reads MNHNY; CDR2 reads SVGAGI (reference sequence). V lost 4 bases and J 5 bases, leaving 11 bases between the germline ends. This CDR3 has 13 residues.

The genes are TRBV19 and TRBJ2-3; D gene uncertain. Trimming shortened V by 5 bases and J by 6 bases, and 12 bases separated the two germline ends. The CDR3 consists of 13 residues. Germline V gives CDR1 LNHDA, CDR2 SQIVND (reference sequence). CDR3 residues: CASSLQPEDTQYF. The DNA for the CDR3 is TGTGCCAGTAGTCTACAGCCGGAGGATACGCAGTATTTT.

Here the CDR3 reads CASSHARGVGANVLTF. CDR3 in DNA: TGCGCCAGCAGCCATGCGAGAGGGGTTGGGGCCAACGTCCTGACTTTC. The J gene is TRBJ2-6, the V gene TRBV4-3; the D call may be TRBD1 or TRBD2 (5 bases each). V dropped 3 bases and J dropped 3 bases, with 12 bases sitting between them. The CDR3 covers 16 residues. CDR1 is LGHNA, CDR2 YSLEER, per germline.

This chain joins TRBV20-1 and TRBJ2-5; a possible D gene is TRBD2 (5 bases). The V and J ends lost 5 bases and 7 bases respectively, with 17 bases between them. The germline V gene has CDR1 DFQATT and CDR2 SNEGSKA (reference sequence). CDR3 length: 13 amino acids. The CDR3 sequence: CSAQSGLPGTQYF. The DNA for the CDR3 is TGCAGTGCTCAATCAGGACTCCCGGGGACCCAGTACTTC.

Here the CDR3 DNA reads TGTGCCAGCAGGCCACCGGGACTAGCGGGGCCAGATACGCAGTATTTT. It yields the protein CASRPPGLAGPDTQYF. V usage is TRBV2 and J usage is TRBJ2-3, with 13 positions matching TRBD2. Trimming removed 6 bases from V and 4 bases from J; junction bases left unmatched: 7. Germline lookup yields CDR1 SNHLY and CDR2 FYNNEI. The CDR3 is made up of 16 amino acids. The entire variable domain, with the rest obtained from reference TRBV2 and TRBJ2-3, is as follows: EPEVTQTPSHQVTQMGQEVILRCVPISNHLYFYWYRQILGQKVEFLVSFYNNEISEKSEIFDDQFSVERPDGSNFTLKIRSTKLEDSAMYFCASRPPGLAGPDTQYFGPGTRLTVL.

This clonotype was seen more than once but under ten times. The chain uses TRBV20-1 and TRBJ1-6; D not resolved. Trimming stripped 5 bases from V and 9 bases from J, with 11 bases between. CDR1 and CDR2 from the germline V gene are DFQATT and SNEGSKA (reference sequence). The CDR3 covers 12 residues. CDR3 bases: TGCAGTGCTTTGTCGGGTGGTTCACCCCTCCACTTT. Amino acid sequence: CSALSGGSPLHF.

DNA for the CDR3: TGCGCCAGCAGCCAAGAACAGGGTTACCCTAGTTTGTACTTC. It encodes CASSQEQGYPSLYF. V and J are TRBV4-3 and TRBJ2-4, with D perhaps TRBD1 (6 bases). Trimming cost V 0 bases and J 15 bases, with 18 bases left between them. CDR1 is LGHNA, CDR2 YSLEER, per germline. CDR3 size: 14 residues.

The chain carries TRBV11-2 and TRBJ2-1; tentative D call: TRBD2 (7 bases). Trimming cost V 7 bases and J 2 bases, with 18 bases left between them. The CDR3 covers 16 residues. Germline V lookup: CDR1 SGHAT, CDR2 FQNNGV. CDR3: CASKPARGPTYNEQFF. DNA of the CDR3: TGTGCCAGCAAGCCAGCGCGGGGGCCAACCTACAATGAGCAGTTCTTC.

This clonotype was counted many times. The chain employs TRBV20-1 and TRBJ2-3, with D hard to call. Deletions cut 3 bases from V and 4 bases from J, with 8 bases between. CDR1 and CDR2 (germline): DFQATT, SNEGSKA (reference sequence). The CDR3 is 12 amino acids. Here the CDR3 DNA reads TGCAGTGCTAGCGGCAGTTCAGATACGCAGTATTTT. Its protein is CSASGSSDTQYF.

The table lists this clonotype with a few counts. CDR3 nucleotide sequence: TGTGCCAGCAGCTTGAGACAGGCCTCCTACAATGAGCAGTTCTTC. Its protein is CASSLRQASYNEQFF. The chain has TRBV11-2 and TRBJ2-1, with D perhaps matching TRBD1 (6 bases). V shed 3 bases and J shed 0 bases, with 9 bases lying between them. The length of the CDR3 is 15 residues. Germline CDR1 and CDR2: SGHAT and FQNNGV.

Many counts were recorded for this clonotype. V usage is TRBV4-2 and J usage is TRBJ2-3; D ambiguous. The CDR3 extends over 13 amino acids. Per germline, CDR1 LGHNA and CDR2 YNFKEQ. V dropped 1 base and J dropped 5 bases, with 7 bases sitting between them. The DNA for the CDR3 is TGTGCCAGCAGCCAAGTTCGTGGAGATACGCAGTATTTT. Translation gives CASSQVRGDTQYF.

The V and J genes are TRBV19 and TRBJ1-5; D is perhaps TRBD1 (5 bases). This CDR3 has 15 residues. Germline CDR1 is LNHDA and CDR2 is SQIVND (reference sequence). The ends were cut back, 1 base at V and 3 bases at J, with 10 bases in the middle. CDR3 in DNA: TGTGCCAGTAGTATAGGGGGGACCCCCAATCAGCCCCAGCATTTT. Amino acids: CASSIGGTPNQPQHF.

This sequence joins TRBV28 and TRBJ1-6; 7 bases fit TRBD1. J gave up 9 bases and V 5 bases, and 10 bases lay outside the gene matches. CDR1 and CDR2 from the germline V gene are MDHEN and SYDVKM. This CDR3 spans 15 amino acids. The CDR3 nucleotides are TGTGCCAGCAGTCCCTTCGACAGGGAGGCTTCACCCCTCCACTTT. It codes for CASSPFDREASPLHF. The complete variable domain, with remaining parts taken from reference TRBV28 and TRBJ1-6, reads DVKVTQSSRYLVKRTGEKVFLECVQDMDHENMFWYRQDPGLGLRLIYFSYDVKMKEKGDIPEGYSVSREKKERFSLILESASTNQTSMYLCASSPFDREASPLHFGNGTRLTVT.